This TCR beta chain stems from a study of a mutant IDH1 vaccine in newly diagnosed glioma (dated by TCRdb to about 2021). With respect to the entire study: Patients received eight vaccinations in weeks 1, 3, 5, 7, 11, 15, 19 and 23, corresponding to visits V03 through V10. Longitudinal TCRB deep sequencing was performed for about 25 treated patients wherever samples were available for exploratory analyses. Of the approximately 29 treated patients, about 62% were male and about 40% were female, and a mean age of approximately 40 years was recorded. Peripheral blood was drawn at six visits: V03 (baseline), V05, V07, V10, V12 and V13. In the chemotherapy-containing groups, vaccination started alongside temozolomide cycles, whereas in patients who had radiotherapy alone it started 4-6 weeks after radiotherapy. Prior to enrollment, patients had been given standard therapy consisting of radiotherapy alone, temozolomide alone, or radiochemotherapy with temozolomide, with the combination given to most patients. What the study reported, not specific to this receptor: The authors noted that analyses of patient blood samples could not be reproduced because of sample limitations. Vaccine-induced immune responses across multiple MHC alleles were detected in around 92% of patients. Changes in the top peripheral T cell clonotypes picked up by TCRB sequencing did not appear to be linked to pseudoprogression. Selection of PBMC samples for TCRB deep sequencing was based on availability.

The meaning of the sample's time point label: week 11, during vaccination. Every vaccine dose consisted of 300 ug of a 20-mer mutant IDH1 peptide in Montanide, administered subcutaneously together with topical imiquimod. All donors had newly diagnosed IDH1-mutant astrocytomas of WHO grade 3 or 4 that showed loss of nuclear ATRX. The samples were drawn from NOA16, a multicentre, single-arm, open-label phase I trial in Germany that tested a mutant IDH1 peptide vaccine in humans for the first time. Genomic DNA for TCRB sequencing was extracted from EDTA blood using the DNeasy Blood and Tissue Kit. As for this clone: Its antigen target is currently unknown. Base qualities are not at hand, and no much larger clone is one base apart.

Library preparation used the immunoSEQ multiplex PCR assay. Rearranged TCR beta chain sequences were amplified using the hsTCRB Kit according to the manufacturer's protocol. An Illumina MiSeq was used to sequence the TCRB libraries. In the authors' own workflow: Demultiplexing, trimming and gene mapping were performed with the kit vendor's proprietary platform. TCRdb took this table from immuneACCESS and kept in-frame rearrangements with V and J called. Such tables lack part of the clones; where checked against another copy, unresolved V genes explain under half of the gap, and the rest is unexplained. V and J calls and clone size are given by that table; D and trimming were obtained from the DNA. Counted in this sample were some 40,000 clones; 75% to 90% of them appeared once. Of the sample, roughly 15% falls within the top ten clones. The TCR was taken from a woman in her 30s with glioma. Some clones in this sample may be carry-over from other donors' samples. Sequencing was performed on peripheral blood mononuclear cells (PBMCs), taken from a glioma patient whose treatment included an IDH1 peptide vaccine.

The nucleotide sequence is given as TGCGCCAGCAGCCAAGTGACTACCCAAGAGACCCAGTACTTC. This gives the protein CASSQVTTQETQYF. This receptor chain uses TRBV4-1 and TRBJ2-5; TRBD2 is a weak D gene call, 5 bases matching. CDR1 MGHRA and CDR2 YSYEKL are derived from the germline V gene. Inclusive of the bounding cysteine and phenylalanine, the CDR3 is 14 residues long. The read is trimmed to its CDR3 DNA, 42 bases read in frame from base 1. V sheds 1 base and J sheds 1 base, leaving 7 bases between their ends.